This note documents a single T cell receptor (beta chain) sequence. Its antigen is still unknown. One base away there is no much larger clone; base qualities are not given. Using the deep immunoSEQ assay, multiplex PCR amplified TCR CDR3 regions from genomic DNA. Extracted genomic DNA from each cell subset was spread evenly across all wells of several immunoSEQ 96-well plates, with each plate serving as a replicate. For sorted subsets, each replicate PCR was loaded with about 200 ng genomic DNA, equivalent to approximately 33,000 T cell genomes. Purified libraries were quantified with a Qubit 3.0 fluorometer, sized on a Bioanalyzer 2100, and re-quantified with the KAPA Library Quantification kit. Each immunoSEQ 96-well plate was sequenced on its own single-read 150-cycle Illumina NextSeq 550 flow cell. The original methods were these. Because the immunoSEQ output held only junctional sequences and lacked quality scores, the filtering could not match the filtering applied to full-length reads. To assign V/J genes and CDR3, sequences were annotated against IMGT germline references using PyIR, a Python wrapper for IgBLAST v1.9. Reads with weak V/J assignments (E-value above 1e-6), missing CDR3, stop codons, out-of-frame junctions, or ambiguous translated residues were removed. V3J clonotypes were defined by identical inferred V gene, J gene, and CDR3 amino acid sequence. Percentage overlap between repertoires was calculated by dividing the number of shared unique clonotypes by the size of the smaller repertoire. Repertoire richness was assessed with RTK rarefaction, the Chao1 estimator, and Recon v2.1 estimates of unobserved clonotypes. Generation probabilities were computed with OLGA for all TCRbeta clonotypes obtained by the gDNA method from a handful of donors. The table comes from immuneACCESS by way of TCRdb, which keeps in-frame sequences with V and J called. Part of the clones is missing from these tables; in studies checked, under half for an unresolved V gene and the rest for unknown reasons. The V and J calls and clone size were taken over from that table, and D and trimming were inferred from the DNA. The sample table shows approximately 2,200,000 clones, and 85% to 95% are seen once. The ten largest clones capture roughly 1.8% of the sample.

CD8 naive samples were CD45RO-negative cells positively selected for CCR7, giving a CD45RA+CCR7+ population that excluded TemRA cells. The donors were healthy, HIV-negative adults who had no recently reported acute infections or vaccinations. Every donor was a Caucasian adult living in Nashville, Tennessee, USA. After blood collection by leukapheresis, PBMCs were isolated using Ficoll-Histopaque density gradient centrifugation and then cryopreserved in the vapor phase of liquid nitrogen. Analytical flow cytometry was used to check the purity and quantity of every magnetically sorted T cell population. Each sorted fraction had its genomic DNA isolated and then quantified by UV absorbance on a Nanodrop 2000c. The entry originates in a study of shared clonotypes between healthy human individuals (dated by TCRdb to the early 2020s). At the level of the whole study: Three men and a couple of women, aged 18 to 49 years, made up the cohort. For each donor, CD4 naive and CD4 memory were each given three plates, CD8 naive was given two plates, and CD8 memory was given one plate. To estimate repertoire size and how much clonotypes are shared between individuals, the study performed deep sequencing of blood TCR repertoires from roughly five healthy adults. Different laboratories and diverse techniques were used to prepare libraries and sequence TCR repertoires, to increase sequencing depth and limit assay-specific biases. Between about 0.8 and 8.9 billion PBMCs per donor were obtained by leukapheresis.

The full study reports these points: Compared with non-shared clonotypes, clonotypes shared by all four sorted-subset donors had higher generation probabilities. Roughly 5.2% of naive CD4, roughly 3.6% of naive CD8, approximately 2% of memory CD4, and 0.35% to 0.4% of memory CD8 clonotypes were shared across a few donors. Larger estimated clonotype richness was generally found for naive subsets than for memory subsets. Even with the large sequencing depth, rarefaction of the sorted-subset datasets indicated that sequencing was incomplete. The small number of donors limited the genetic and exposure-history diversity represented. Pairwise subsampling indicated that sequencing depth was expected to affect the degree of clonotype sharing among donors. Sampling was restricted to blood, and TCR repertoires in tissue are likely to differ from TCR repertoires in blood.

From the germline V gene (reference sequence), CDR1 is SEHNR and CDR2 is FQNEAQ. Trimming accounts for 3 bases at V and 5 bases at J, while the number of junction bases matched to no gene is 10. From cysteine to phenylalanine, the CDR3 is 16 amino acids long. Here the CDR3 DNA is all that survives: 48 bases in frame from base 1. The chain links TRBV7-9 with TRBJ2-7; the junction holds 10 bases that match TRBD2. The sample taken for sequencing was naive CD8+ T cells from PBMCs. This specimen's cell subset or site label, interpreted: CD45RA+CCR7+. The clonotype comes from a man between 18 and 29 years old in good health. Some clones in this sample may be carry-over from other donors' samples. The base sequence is TGTGCCAGCAGCTTCCCCGCTAGCGGGAGTACCCACGAGCAGTACTTC. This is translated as CASSFPASGSTHEQYF.